This TCR beta chain was recovered during a study of T cells expressing NK-cell markers. Findings and caveats of the study: In four donors, dominant clonotypes made up about 25-65% of CD3+CD56-NKG2C+ cells.

Germline values: CDR1 SGHRS, CDR2 YFSETQ. The CDR3 loop spans 14 amino acids. About this clonotype itself: Its antigen remains unidentified.

What made the TCR beta cDNA was 5'RACE template switching with UMIs. TCRdb re-called the 5' RACE reads and gives one entry per CDR3 protein, without DNA. This listing includes roughly 450,000 distinct CDR3 sequences. The sequence derives from a woman between 45 and 60 years old in good health. Sequencing was performed on blood T cells: a sorted CD56 or NKG2C T cell subset, CD4+ or CD8+ T cells, or bulk PBMC T cells (not recorded which). The rearrangement joins TRBV5-1 to TRBJ1-1; the D call from TCRdb, TRBD1, cannot be confirmed without DNA. CDR3 region: CASSLGAQGTEAFF.